These 16 T cell receptor beta chains originate from one sample sequenced in a study of T cells in Graves' hyperthyroidism and ophthalmopathy (dated 2019 in TCRdb). The library was obtained by multiplex PCR. The listed sequencing device is Illumina HiSeq 2000. The TCR beta CDR3 regions were amplified from the RNA transcripts. For the first round of RT-PCR on the TCR CDR3, the HTBI primer set was used together with the Qiagen OneStep RT-PCR kit. TCRdb itself trimmed the public reads at Q25 with fastp, ran MiXCR and retained productive beta chains. Here each entry gathers all rows of one CDR3 protein and keeps the most common genes and DNA. The sample contains about 410,000 distinct CDR3 sequences, approximately 14% of them found a single time. Around 14% of the sample comes from the top ten. The sample was blood. The receptors derive from a man younger than 30 with Graves' ophthalmopathy.

This clonotype was observed at least ten times. The chain is built from TRBV20-1 and TRBJ1-1; possibly TRBD1 for D (6 bases). Germline CDR1 DFQATT, CDR2 SNEGSKA (reference sequence). The germline V and J ends were trimmed by 0 bases and 5 bases, with 13 bases remaining between them. The CDR3 extends over 14 amino acids. The CDR3 loop reads CSARDYRVATEAFF. For the CDR3, the DNA is TGCAGTGCTAGAGATTACAGGGTTGCTACTGAAGCTTTCTTT.

This clonotype has ten or more counts. The chain uses TRBV6-6 and TRBJ1-2; D might be TRBD1 (5 bases). The V gene lost 0 bases and the J gene lost 4 bases, with 9 bases spanning the gap. The CDR3 totals 14 residues. Germline lookup yields CDR1 MNHNY and CDR2 SVGAGI (reference sequence). This chain's CDR3 is CASSYSPQGYGYTF. DNA for the CDR3: TGTGCCAGCAGTTACTCTCCGCAGGGCTATGGCTACACCTTC.

This chain links TRBV19 with TRBJ1-5; 7 nucleotides match TRBD1. The V gene end was trimmed by 3 bases and the J gene end by 7 bases; junction bases not matched to a gene: 9. Germline V CDR1 and CDR2: LNHDA, SQIVND (reference sequence). This CDR3 has 15 amino acids. This CDR3 is CASSISRGTDQPQHF. CDR3 nucleotide sequence: TGTGCCAGTAGTATTTCTAGGGGGACAGACCAGCCCCAGCATTTT.

This clonotype was observed a few times. The CDR3 nucleotides read TGCAGCGTGACGGCAGCCTCGGGACTAGCGGGGGGAACCACAGATACGCAGTATTTT. Its translation is CSVTAASGLAGGTTDTQYF. The genes are TRBV29-1 and TRBJ2-3, with 15 nucleotides matching TRBD2. Germline V gene data show CDR1 as SQVTM and CDR2 as ANQGSEA. The V gene end was trimmed by 6 bases and the J gene end by 2 bases; junction bases not matched to a gene: 15. This CDR3 comprises 19 residues.

There are many counts of this clonotype. This chain joins TRBV12-3 or TRBV12-4 and TRBJ1-1; 7 positions match TRBD1. With 6 bases clipped from V and 0 bases from J, the junction kept 4 bases outside the gene matches. CDR3 length: 14 amino acids. CDR3 protein: CASSIQGLNTEAFF. The CDR3 coding sequence is TGTGCCAGCAGCATACAGGGGCTGAACACTGAAGCTTTCTTT.

This clonotype appeared many times. The chain links TRBV29-1 to TRBJ1-2, with a possible D match to TRBD1 (5 bases). With 6 bases removed from V and 9 bases from J, the gap between germline ends came to 17 bases. The germline V gene has CDR1 SQVTM and CDR2 ANQGSEA. The CDR3 extends over 12 amino acids. This CDR3 reads CSVESGRGSYTF. CDR3 coding DNA: TGCAGCGTCGAGTCAGGGAGGGGCAGCTACACCTTC.

The chain carries TRBV5-1 and TRBJ2-2; 7 bases line up with TRBD1. The V segment lost 2 bases and the J segment 3 bases; nucleotides outside the gene matches: 1. Per the germline V gene, CDR1 is SGHRS and CDR2 is YFSETQ. This CDR3 comprises 14 residues. CDR3 bases: TGCGCCAGCAGCTTAAGGGGGCACACCGGGGAGCTGTTTTTT. Its translation is CASSLRGHTGELFF.

This clonotype was seen more than once but under ten times. The chain carries TRBV5-8 and TRBJ1-2, with 9 bases fitting TRBD1. Trimming took 7 bases from V and 0 from J; bases not matched to a gene: 7. The length of the CDR3 is 15 residues. The germline CDR1 and CDR2 sequences are SGHTS and YDEGEE. The CDR3 DNA reads as TGTGCCAGCTCGCAGGACAGGGGAGCTAACTATGGCTACACCTTC. This encodes CASSQDRGANYGYTF.

This chain connects TRBV4-2 to TRBJ1-2; D unresolved. The CDR3 consists of 15 residues. V lost 1 base, J lost 5 bases, and 14 bases lay in between. Germline CDR1 reads LGHNA; CDR2 reads YNFKEQ. CDR3 in amino acids: CASSQVLELNYGYTF. The CDR3 DNA follows: TGTGCCAGCAGCCAAGTTCTAGAATTAAATTATGGCTACACCTTC.

This clonotype showed up many times. The V gene is TRBV18, the J gene TRBJ1-5, with TRBD1 matching 9 bases. J was trimmed by 4 bases and V by 2 bases; bases with no gene match: 6. Germline CDR1 reads KGHSH; CDR2 reads LQKENI. The CDR3 sequence is 16 residues long. This chain's CDR3 is CASSPIAGTGNQPQHF. In DNA, the CDR3 is TGTGCCAGCTCACCAATCGCCGGGACAGGGAATCAGCCCCAGCATTTT.

In its sample, this clonotype was seen many times. V is TRBV7-9 and J is TRBJ2-7; tentative D call: TRBD1 (5 bases). The CDR3 runs 16 residues. The germline V gene has CDR1 SEHNR and CDR2 FQNEAQ (reference sequence). Trimming took 5 bases from V and 0 from J, leaving 17 bases between them. The CDR3 protein is CASSPRTSSFSYEQYF. CDR3 nucleotide sequence: TGTGCCAGCAGCCCCCGGACATCCTCCTTCTCCTACGAGCAGTACTTC.

The chain combines TRBV29-1 with TRBJ1-4; D possibly corresponds to TRBD1 (5 bases). Germline V gene lookup returns CDR1 SQVTM and CDR2 ANQGSEA. V shed 4 bases and J shed 3 bases, with 9 bases lying between them. The CDR3 contains 13 residues. CDR3 coding DNA: TGCAGCGTTGCAAGGGGTGCTAATGAAAAACTGTTTTTT. Translated, it gives CSVARGANEKLFF. Looking up the rest from reference TRBV29-1 and TRBJ1-4 gives the full variable domain: SAVISQKPSRDICQRGTSLTIQCQVDSQVTMMFWYRQQPGQSLTLIATANQGSEATYESGFVIDKFPISRPNLTFSTLTVSNMSPEDSSIYLCSVARGANEKLFFGSGTQLSVL.

V is TRBV27 and J is TRBJ2-1; TRBD2 matches at 13 bases. CDR1 and CDR2 (germline): MNHEY, SMNVEV (reference sequence). The V segment lost 5 bases and the J segment 9 bases; nucleotides outside the gene matches: 13. The CDR3 sequence is 17 residues long. In DNA form, the CDR3 reads TGTGCCAGCAGTCCCGGACTAGCGGGAGATTACGTTTGTGAGCAGTTCTTC. As protein: CASSPGLAGDYVCEQFF.

This clonotype was seen ten or more times. The chain couples TRBV29-1 to TRBJ2-3; 8 bases are shared with TRBD2. The CDR3 consists of 14 residues. V lost 4 bases and J lost 4; bases outside the gene matches: 7. Looked up from germline, CDR1 is SQVTM and CDR2 is ANQGSEA. CDR3 protein: CSVVGGSGADTQYF. The DNA for the CDR3 is TGCAGCGTTGTTGGGGGTAGCGGGGCAGATACGCAGTATTTT.

This clonotype was counted many times. The rearrangement joins TRBV12-3 or TRBV12-4 to TRBJ2-3, with TRBD2 identical over 8 bases. The V gene end was trimmed by 4 bases and the J gene end by 4 bases; junction bases not matched to a gene: 7. The length of the CDR3 is 15 residues. The CDR3 sequence: CASSSPGGAPDTQYF. CDR3 coding DNA: TGTGCCAGCAGTTCTCCGGGGGGGGCGCCAGATACGCAGTATTTT.

The chain recombines TRBV24-1 with TRBJ1-1, with 9 positions matching TRBD1. With 7 bases clipped from V and 6 bases from J, the junction kept 5 bases outside the gene matches. Germline V CDR1 and CDR2: KGHDR, SFDVKD. This CDR3 contains 13 residues. The CDR3 coding sequence is TGTGCCACCAGGGACAGGGGCGAGTCTGAAGCTTTCTTT. Translating it yields CATRDRGESEAFF.